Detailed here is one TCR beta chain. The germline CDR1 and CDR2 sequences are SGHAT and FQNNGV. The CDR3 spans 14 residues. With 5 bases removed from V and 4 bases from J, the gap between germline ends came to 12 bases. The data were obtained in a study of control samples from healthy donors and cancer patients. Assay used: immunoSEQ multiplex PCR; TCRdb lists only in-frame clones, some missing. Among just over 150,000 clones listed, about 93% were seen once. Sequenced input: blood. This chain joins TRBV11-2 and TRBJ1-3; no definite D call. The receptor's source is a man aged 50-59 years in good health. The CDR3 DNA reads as TGTGCCAGCAGCAGCAGCGGGTCCGGAAACACCATATATTTT. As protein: CASSSSGSGNTIYF.